These 10 T cell receptor beta chains were sequenced from one sample in a study of blood T cell repertoires in COVID-19. Libraries were prepared by immunoSEQ multiplex PCR; TCRdb keeps only in-frame clonotypes and omits some of them. The top ten clones hold less than 4.5% of a sample with about 220,000 clones, about nine tenths of them seen once. Sequencing was performed on PBMCs or T cells enriched from blood (not recorded which). Receptor source: a woman aged 40-49 years with acute COVID-19.

The chain uses TRBV4-1 and TRBJ1-1; no definite D call. CDR1 is MGHRA, CDR2 YSYEKL, per germline. Trimming shortened V by 4 bases and J by 2 bases, and 17 bases separated the two germline ends. The length of the CDR3 is 16 residues. CDR3 in amino acids: CASSPVPASGNTEAFF. For the CDR3, the DNA is TGCGCCAGCAGCCCCGTTCCCGCGTCGGGTAACACTGAAGCTTTCTTT.

This clone was picked up a small number of times. The J gene is TRBJ1-6, the V gene TRBV9; perhaps TRBD1 as D (6 bases). The V and J ends lost 0 bases and 11 bases respectively, with 12 bases between them. CDR1 is SGDLS, CDR2 YYNGEE, per germline. This CDR3 contains 14 residues. CDR3 coding DNA: TGTGCCAGCAGCGTAGAGGGCCCAGGGGCACCCCTCCACTTT. As protein: CASSVEGPGAPLHF.

The chain carries TRBV4-1 and TRBJ2-5, with TRBD2 as a possible D gene (6 bases). The CDR3 is 15 amino acids. Germline V gene data show CDR1 as MGHRA and CDR2 as YSYEKL. Trimming cost V 4 bases and J 7 bases, with 19 bases left between them. CDR3 in DNA: TGCGCCAGCAGCCTACGGGAGAGGCCACTGTGGACCCAGTACTTC. This translates into CASSLRERPLWTQYF.

This chain connects TRBV27 to TRBJ1-2; 7 bases fit TRBD1. The J segment lost 4 bases and the V segment lost 5 bases, leaving 4 bases of the junction unmatched. This CDR3 is 13 amino acids long. Germline CDR1 MNHEY, CDR2 SMNVEV (reference sequence). The CDR3 is CASSVTGPYGYTF. The CDR3 DNA sequence: TGTGCCAGCAGTGTGACAGGGCCCTATGGCTACACCTTC.

CDR3 loop: CASSGTGRAGGELFF. The CDR3 DNA follows: TGCGCCAGCAGTGGGACAGGCCGGGCGGGTGGGGAGCTGTTTTTT. The gene calls are TRBV10-2 and TRBJ2-2; 7 bases fit TRBD1. CDR1 and CDR2 from the germline V gene are WSHSY and SAAADI. V was pared by 4 bases and J by 8 bases, with 10 bases of the junction left unmatched. The CDR3 covers 15 residues.

The rearrangement uses TRBV18 and TRBJ1-2, with 7 bases that match TRBD1. After removal of 4 bases from V and 3 bases from J, the junction contained 5 bases not matched to a gene. Germline lookup yields CDR1 KGHSH and CDR2 LQKENI. This CDR3 spans 14 amino acids. The CDR3 sequence is CASSQSGQDYGYTF. The CDR3, as DNA: TGTGCCAGCTCACAATCTGGACAGGACTATGGCTACACCTTC. Combining the CDR3 with reference TRBV18 and TRBJ1-2 gives the whole variable domain NAGVMQNPRHLVRRRGQEARLRCSPMKGHSHVYWYRQLPEEGLKFMVYLQKENIIDESGMPKERFSAEFPKEGPSILRIQQVVRGDSAAYFCASSQSGQDYGYTFGSGTRLTVV.

This chain connects TRBV18 to TRBJ1-5; 8 bases are shared with TRBD1. The V gene end was trimmed by 4 bases and the J gene end by 2 bases; junction bases not matched to a gene: 4. The CDR3 has 15 residues. Germline values: CDR1 KGHSH, CDR2 LQKENI. CDR3 loop: CASSLTGEGNQPQHF. Here the CDR3 DNA reads TGTGCCAGCTCACTGACAGGGGAAGGCAATCAGCCCCAGCATTTT.

The rearrangement uses TRBV7-2 and TRBJ2-5; D is ambiguous. The V end lost 7 bases, the J end lost 5 bases, and 14 bases lay between the germline ends. Per germline, CDR1 SGHTA and CDR2 FQGNSA. This CDR3 contains 13 residues. The CDR3 coding sequence is TGTGCCAGCACCGTCTTTCTCGAGGAGACCCAGTACTTC. It yields the protein CASTVFLEETQYF.

The V call is TRBV18, the J call TRBJ1-1, with 9 nucleotides matching TRBD1. From germline, CDR1 is KGHSH and CDR2 LQKENI. V lost 6 bases and J lost 0; bases outside the gene matches: 8. CDR3 length: 16 residues. In DNA form, the CDR3 reads TGTGCCAGCTCCCCGGGACAGGGTGAGCTGAACACTGAAGCTTTCTTT. Amino acid sequence: CASSPGQGELNTEAFF.

This clone was found a few times. The chain links TRBV5-1 to TRBJ1-2; no firm D call. V was shortened by 0 bases and J by 0 bases, with 9 bases between the two germline ends. The germline CDR1 and CDR2 sequences are SGHRS and YFSETQ. The CDR3 contains 15 residues. The CDR3 DNA reads TGCGCCAGCAGCTTGGTCCCCGGAGCTAACTATGGCTACACCTTC. Its protein product is CASSLVPGANYGYTF.